This T cell receptor (beta chain) was identified in a study of cytomegalovirus exposure and HLA in healthy donors. Study-wide points: Most TCR beta V segments were productive about 87% or about 30% of the time in an earlier analysis. Other equally common chains were less clonally expanded than HLA-associated TCR beta chains, a later analysis showed.

Turning to this clone: What it binds is unknown.

Primers: 60 Vbeta forward and 13 Jbeta reverse. Assay used: immunoSEQ multiplex PCR; TCRdb lists only in-frame clones, some missing. The profile covers about 160,000 clones, with around 76% appearing a single time and about 1.6% taken by the ten largest. The germline V gene encodes CDR1 MNHEY and CDR2 SMNVEV (reference sequence). Trimming cost V 3 bases and J 5 bases; bases outside gene matches: 5. The CDR3 extends over 15 amino acids. The V call is TRBV27, the J call TRBJ2-5; TRBD2 matches at 11 bases. The sample consisted of PBMCs. The sequence was obtained from a girl aged 10-17 years in good health and CMV-seropositive. This CDR3 reads CASSLASGGWETQYF. The CDR3 DNA follows: TGTGCCAGCAGTTTGGCTAGCGGGGGGTGGGAGACCCAGTACTTC.